This TCR beta chain was sequenced during a study of T cell repertoires in cytomegalovirus infection. Study overall: CMV epitopes that were recently identified and HLA-C-restricted were used alongside well-studied HLA-B-restricted ones. In public TCR beta signatures, there were indications of both CMV infection and matching HLA type.

J lost 5 bases, V lost 0 bases, and 5 bases had no gene match. Germline V gene lookup returns CDR1 MNHNY and CDR2 SVGAGI (reference sequence). The CDR3 is 15 amino acids. Study findings and constraints: There were carriers of CMV plus the relevant HLA, and cumulative public TCR beta family frequency identified them.

TCRdb re-analysed the reads in MiXCR, keeping a single row per CDR3 protein. This table has 830,000 or so distinct CDR3 sequences, about 30% appearing once. Notes on this clonotype: Its antigen is still unknown.

This chain connects TRBV6-6 to TRBJ2-5; TRBD2 aligns across 8 bases. This specimen was cultured CD8+ T cells from PBMCs, taken from culture after CMV antigen stimulation. This clonotype originated in a human donor in good health (CMV status not recorded). Some clones in this sample may be carry-over from other donors' samples. CDR3 in amino acids: CASSYSASGRETQYF. The CDR3 DNA is TGTGCCAGCAGTTACTCGGCTAGCGGGCGGGAGACCCAGTACTTC.